This entry features one T cell receptor (beta chain) sequence. Its antigen remains unidentified. This sample was taken from a study of OX40 agonist ivuxolimab in advanced cancers. About the research overall: Patients were given ivuxolimab, an antibody that agonizes OX40 (CD134). Regarding the study as a whole: Clones of CD4+ and CD8+ blood T cells grew by week 6 at doses of 0.1 to 3.0 mg/kg.

V was clipped by 5 bases and J by 7 bases, with 12 bases between them. Germline values: CDR1 LNHDA, CDR2 SQIVND (reference sequence). CDR3 length equals 13 residues. Profiled with immunoSEQ multiplex PCR; TCRdb holds only in-frame clones, not every one. The sample holds some 100,000 clones, 80% to 95% seen once. Patients who had autoimmune disease history or got systemic immunosuppression were left out. The chain couples TRBV19 to TRBJ1-5; perhaps TRBD1 as D (6 bases). The sequence came from an adult with an advanced solid tumor such as melanoma, head and neck, liver or kidney cancer. Source: CD4+ or CD8+ T cells sorted from blood, taken in a trial of the OX40 agonist ivuxolimab. The CDR3 coding sequence is TGTGCCAGTAGTCTACAGGGTAGGCAGCCCCAGCATTTT. Protein product: CASSLQGRQPQHF.